What follows are 17 T cell receptor beta chains derived from one specimen sequenced in a study of naive CD8 T cells in extremely preterm neonates. Only in-frame clones appear in the TCRdb table, and some are missing; sequencing was by immunoSEQ multiplex PCR. The data show about 5,900 clones, almost 98% seen once. The sequenced sample consisted of naive CD8+ T cells from blood. The receptors stem from a human donor in good health.

This clone was seen a single time. For the CDR3, the DNA is TGCAGCGTTGTGGGCCGTGGTGGCTACACCTTC. Translating it yields CSVVGRGGYTF. The V gene is TRBV29-1, the J gene TRBJ1-2; no clear D gene. There are 11 residues in the CDR3. The germline CDR1 and CDR2 sequences are SQVTM and ANQGSEA. V lost 4 bases, J lost 7 bases, and 10 bases lay in between.

The chain combines TRBV5-5 with TRBJ1-2; no clear D gene. The CDR3 contains 11 residues. Germline V CDR1 and CDR2: SGHKS, YYEKEE (reference sequence). Deletions cut 2 bases from V and 9 bases from J, with 8 bases between. The CDR3 region is CASSLGLSYTF. Here the CDR3 DNA reads TGTGCCAGCAGCTTAGGACTCAGCTACACCTTC. The full variable domain, in which reference TRBV5-5 and TRBJ1-2 provide the parts outside the CDR3, is DAGVTQSPTHLIKTRGQQVTLRCSPISGHKSVSWYQQVLGQGPQFIFQYYEKEERGRGNFPDRFSARQFPNYSSELNVNALLLGDSALYLCASSLGLSYTFGSGTRLTVV.

The J gene is TRBJ2-3, the V gene TRBV28, with 10 nucleotides matching TRBD2. Germline loops: CDR1 MDHEN, CDR2 SYDVKM. The J segment lost 0 bases and the V segment lost 3 bases, leaving 6 bases of the junction unmatched. There are 17 residues in the CDR3. This CDR3 reads CASSFPTSGISTDTQYF. The CDR3 DNA reads as TGTGCCAGCAGTTTCCCTACTAGCGGGATTAGCACAGATACGCAGTATTTT.

The gene calls are TRBV2 and TRBJ2-3; TRBD2 agrees at 10 bases. Trimming removed 5 bases from V and 2 bases from J; junction bases left unmatched: 4. This CDR3 has 15 residues. Germline-derived CDR1 and CDR2 are SNHLY and FYNNEI. CDR3 DNA: TGTGCCAGCAGTCGGACTAGCGGACACACAGATACGCAGTATTTT. Residues: CASSRTSGHTDTQYF. Together with reference TRBV2 and TRBJ2-3, the CDR3 gives the full variable domain: EPEVTQTPSHQVTQMGQEVILRCVPISNHLYFYWYRQILGQKVEFLVSFYNNEISEKSEIFDDQFSVERPDGSNFTLKIRSTKLEDSAMYFCASSRTSGHTDTQYFGPGTRLTVL.

The chain has TRBV9 and TRBJ1-1, with D perhaps TRBD1 (6 bases). V was trimmed by 5 bases and J by 1 base, leaving 9 bases between them. This CDR3 is 13 amino acids long. CDR1 SGDLS and CDR2 YYNGEE come from the germline V gene. DNA of the CDR3: TGTGCCAGCAGTGAGGGACAGAACACTGAAGCTTTCTTT. Its translation: CASSEGQNTEAFF.

This clone was recorded only once. The V call is TRBV7-8, the J call TRBJ2-1, with D unresolved. CDR1 and CDR2 (germline): SGHVS, FQNEAQ. V was cut by 3 bases and J by 0 bases, with 6 bases left in between. This CDR3 has 14 residues. The CDR3 nucleotides read TGTGCCAGCAGCTTCGGTAGCTCCTACAATGAGCAGTTCTTC. It yields the protein CASSFGSSYNEQFF. The full variable domain, in which reference TRBV7-8 and TRBJ2-1 provide the parts outside the CDR3, is GAGVSQSPRYKVAKRGQDVALRCDPISGHVSLFWYQQALGQGPEFLTYFQNEAQLDKSGLPSDRFFAERPEGSVSTLKIQRTQQEDSAVYLCASSFGSSYNEQFFGPGTRLTVL.

V usage is TRBV5-5 and J usage is TRBJ1-5; possible D gene TRBD1, 5 bases. Trimming took 4 bases from V and 0 from J, leaving 11 bases between them. The CDR3 contains 15 residues. Germline assignment: CDR1 SGHKS and CDR2 YYEKEE (reference sequence). The CDR3 protein is CASSTDQGSNQPQHF. CDR3 bases: TGTGCCAGCAGCACAGATCAGGGTAGCAATCAGCCCCAGCATTTT.

The V call is TRBV29-1, the J call TRBJ2-3, with a possible D match to TRBD1 (6 bases). The CDR3 totals 14 residues. V was cut by 7 bases and J by 1 base, with 15 bases left in between. CDR1 SQVTM and CDR2 ANQGSEA come from the germline V gene. CDR3 protein: CSGKQGLGTDTQYF. The CDR3 DNA reads as TGCAGCGGAAAACAGGGATTAGGCACAGATACGCAGTATTTT.

V and J are TRBV2 and TRBJ2-7; no clear D gene. Germline V gene data show CDR1 as SNHLY and CDR2 as FYNNEI. The V end was cut by 8 bases, the J end by 0 bases, with 8 bases between. This CDR3 comprises 12 residues. As DNA, the CDR3 is TGTGCCAGCCAAAGGAGCTCCTACGAGCAGTACTTC. Translated, it gives CASQRSSYEQYF.

This sequence joins TRBV5-1 and TRBJ1-2, with a tentative D call TRBD1 (5 bases). CDR3 length: 16 amino acids. CDR1 and CDR2 (germline): SGHRS, YFSETQ. Trimming shortened V by 0 bases and J by 7 bases, and 19 bases separated the two germline ends. The CDR3 nucleotides are TGCGCCAGCAGCTTGGCCGGAGAAGGGGCAGAGCGTGGCTACACCTTC. This sequence encodes CASSLAGEGAERGYTF.

The chain joins TRBV7-9 to TRBJ2-7; 9 bases are shared with TRBD1. Germline CDR1 reads SEHNR; CDR2 reads FQNEAQ (reference sequence). CDR3 size: 17 residues. Trimming took 5 bases from V and 5 from J; bases not matched to a gene: 16. The CDR3 sequence is CASSPPSGTGNTHEQYF. In DNA form, the CDR3 reads TGTGCCAGCAGCCCCCCCTCCGGGACAGGGAATACCCACGAGCAGTACTTC.

The chain has TRBV28 and TRBJ2-2; weak D call: TRBD2 (6 bases). Deletions cut 6 bases from V and 5 bases from J, with 13 bases between. Per the germline V gene, CDR1 is MDHEN and CDR2 is SYDVKM. There are 14 residues in the CDR3. The CDR3 loop reads CASRGGVGTGELFF. The CDR3 nucleotides read TGTGCCAGCAGGGGGGGAGTAGGAACCGGGGAGCTGTTTTTT.

The gene calls are TRBV23-1 and TRBJ1-4; the match to TRBD1 covers 9 bases. TRBV23-1 is identified as an open reading frame with a role that is uncertain. The junction had 9 bases not matched to a gene; V was cut back by 2 bases and J by 14 bases. The CDR3 is made up of 14 amino acids. The CDR3 loop is CASSQGTGPRWLFF. The CDR3, as DNA: TGCGCCAGCAGTCAAGGGACAGGGCCCCGATGGCTGTTTTTT.

The V and J genes are TRBV5-6 and TRBJ1-1; D is unresolved. The V gene's germline CDR1 is SGHDT and CDR2 YYEEEE. CDR3 length: 12 amino acids. Trimming stripped 2 bases from V and 3 bases from J, with 5 bases between. In DNA form, the CDR3 reads TGTGCCAGCAGCTTCGGAGACACTGAAGCTTTCTTT. Translation: CASSFGDTEAFF.

The CDR3 DNA follows: TGTGCCAGCAGTTTGGGGCAGGGGGCAGTCAGAGAGCAGTACTTC. This translates into CASSLGQGAVREQYF. The chain joins TRBV28 to TRBJ2-5, with TRBD1 matching over 8 bases. The CDR3 consists of 15 residues. CDR1 is MDHEN, CDR2 SYDVKM, per germline. Trimming cost V 3 bases and J 11 bases; bases outside gene matches: 14.

The chain has TRBV28 and TRBJ1-2, with 7 bases that match TRBD1. After removal of 6 bases from V and 1 base from J, the junction contained 17 bases not matched to a gene. This CDR3 region has 18 residues. From germline, CDR1 is MDHEN and CDR2 SYDVKM. The CDR3 spells CASSPPLTGATRNYGYTF. The CDR3 DNA sequence: TGTGCCAGCAGCCCTCCGCTTACAGGGGCGACTCGTAACTATGGCTACACCTTC.

The chain has TRBV19 and TRBJ2-1, with 12 nucleotides matching TRBD2. This CDR3 comprises 15 residues. Germline-derived CDR1 and CDR2 are LNHDA and SQIVND (reference sequence). The V segment lost 5 bases and the J segment 6 bases; nucleotides outside the gene matches: 5. The CDR3 is CASSPGLAGTNEQFF. In DNA form, the CDR3 reads TGTGCCAGTAGTCCTGGACTAGCGGGAACCAATGAGCAGTTCTTC.